One TCR beta chain is described in this entry. A read error may account for a junction end that differs from germline. Samples came from patients with localized non-small cell lung adenocarcinoma. The V gene's germline CDR1 is MNHNS and CDR2 SASEGT. The CDR3 totals 16 residues. This sample is part of a study of CD4 and CD8 cells across lung adenocarcinoma regions. TCRdb passed the PCR reads through MiXCR, listing each CDR3 protein once. The repertoire holds fewer than 30,000 distinct CDR3 sequences, with 45% to 50% as singletons. Specimen: CD8+ T cells from the center of a lung tumor. The chain is built from TRBV6-1 and TRBJ2-4, with 9 bases that match TRBD1. The sequence came from a male donor with lung adenocarcinoma. The CD4 and CD8 labels of this study may be unreliable. CDR3 in amino acids: CASSDRGRGTKNIQYF. The DNA for the CDR3 is TGTGCGAGCAGTGACAGGGGGAGGGGAACCAAAAACATTCAGTATTTC.